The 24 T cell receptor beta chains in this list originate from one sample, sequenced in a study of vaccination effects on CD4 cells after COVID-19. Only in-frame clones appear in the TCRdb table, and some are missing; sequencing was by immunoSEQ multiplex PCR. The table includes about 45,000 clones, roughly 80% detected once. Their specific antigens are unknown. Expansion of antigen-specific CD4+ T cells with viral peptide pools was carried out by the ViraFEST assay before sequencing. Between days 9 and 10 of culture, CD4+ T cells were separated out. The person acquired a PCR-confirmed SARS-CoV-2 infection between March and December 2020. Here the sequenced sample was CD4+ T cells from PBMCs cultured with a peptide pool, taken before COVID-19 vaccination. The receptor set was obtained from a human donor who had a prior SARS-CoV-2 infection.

The CDR3 region has the DNA TGCAGTGCTAGTCACCTAGCGAAAAGCACAGATACGCAGTATTTT. Protein product: CSASHLAKSTDTQYF. J is TRBJ2-3 and V is TRBV20-1; D perhaps matches TRBD2 (6 bases). Per germline, CDR1 DFQATT and CDR2 SNEGSKA (reference sequence). The CDR3 contains 15 residues. V was trimmed by 3 bases and J by 0 bases, leaving 13 bases between them.

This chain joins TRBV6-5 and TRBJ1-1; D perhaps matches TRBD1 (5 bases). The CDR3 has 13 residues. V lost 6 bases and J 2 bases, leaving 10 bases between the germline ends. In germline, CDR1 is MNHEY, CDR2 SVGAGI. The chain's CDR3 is CASSAQGNTEAFF. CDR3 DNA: TGTGCCAGCAGCGCCCAGGGAAACACTGAAGCTTTCTTT.

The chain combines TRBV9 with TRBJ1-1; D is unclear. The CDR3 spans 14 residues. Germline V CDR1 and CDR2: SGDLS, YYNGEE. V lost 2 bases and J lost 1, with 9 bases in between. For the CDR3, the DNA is TGTGCCAGCAGCGTTTCTCCGGGGAACACTGAAGCTTTCTTT. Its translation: CASSVSPGNTEAFF.

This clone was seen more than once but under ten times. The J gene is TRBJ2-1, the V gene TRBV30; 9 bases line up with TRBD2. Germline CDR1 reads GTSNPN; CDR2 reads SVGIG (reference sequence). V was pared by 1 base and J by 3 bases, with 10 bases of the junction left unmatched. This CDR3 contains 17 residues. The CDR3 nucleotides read TGTGCCTGGAGTGAAACGAATCTAGCGGGATTCTACAATGAGCAGTTCTTC. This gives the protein CAWSETNLAGFYNEQFF.

For the CDR3, the DNA is TGTGCCAGCTCACTATTTAGCGTGTACGAGCAGTACTTC. Protein sequence: CASSLFSVYEQYF. The chain carries TRBV18 and TRBJ2-7; weak D call: TRBD2 (5 bases). CDR1 is KGHSH, CDR2 LQKENI, per germline. V was clipped by 4 bases and J by 4 bases, with 11 bases between them. This CDR3 is built from 13 residues.

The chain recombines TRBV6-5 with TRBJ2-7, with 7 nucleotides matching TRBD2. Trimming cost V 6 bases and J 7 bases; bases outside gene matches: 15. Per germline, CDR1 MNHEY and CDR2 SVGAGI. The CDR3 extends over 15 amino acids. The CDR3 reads CASRLLAAAPREQYF. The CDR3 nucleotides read TGTGCCAGCAGACTCCTAGCGGCAGCTCCACGGGAGCAGTACTTC.

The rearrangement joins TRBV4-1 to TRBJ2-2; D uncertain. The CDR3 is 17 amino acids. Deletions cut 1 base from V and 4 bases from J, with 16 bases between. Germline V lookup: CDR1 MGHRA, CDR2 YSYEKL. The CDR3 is CASSQGVQVVGTGELFF. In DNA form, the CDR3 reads TGCGCCAGCAGCCAAGGGGTCCAGGTGGTCGGCACCGGGGAGCTGTTTTTT.

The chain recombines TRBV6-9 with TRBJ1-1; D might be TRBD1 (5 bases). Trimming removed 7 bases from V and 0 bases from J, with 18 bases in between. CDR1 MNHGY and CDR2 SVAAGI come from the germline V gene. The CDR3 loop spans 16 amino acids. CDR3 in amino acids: CASTIEDKAMNTEAFF. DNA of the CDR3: TGTGCCAGCACCATTGAGGACAAGGCGATGAACACTGAAGCTTTCTTT.

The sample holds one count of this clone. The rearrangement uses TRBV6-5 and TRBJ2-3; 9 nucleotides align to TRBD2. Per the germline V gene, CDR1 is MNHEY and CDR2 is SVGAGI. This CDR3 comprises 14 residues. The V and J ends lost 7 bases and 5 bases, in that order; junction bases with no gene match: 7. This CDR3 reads CASMGRGGGDTQYF. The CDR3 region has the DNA TGTGCCAGCATGGGGCGGGGGGGTGGAGATACGCAGTATTTT.

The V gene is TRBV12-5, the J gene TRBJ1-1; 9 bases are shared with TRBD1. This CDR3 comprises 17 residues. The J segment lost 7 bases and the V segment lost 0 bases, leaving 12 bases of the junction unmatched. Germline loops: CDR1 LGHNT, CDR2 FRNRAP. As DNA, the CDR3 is TGTGCTAGTGGTTTGGTACTAACCGGGACAGGGCGCATTGAAGCTTTCTTT. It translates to CASGLVLTGTGRIEAFF.

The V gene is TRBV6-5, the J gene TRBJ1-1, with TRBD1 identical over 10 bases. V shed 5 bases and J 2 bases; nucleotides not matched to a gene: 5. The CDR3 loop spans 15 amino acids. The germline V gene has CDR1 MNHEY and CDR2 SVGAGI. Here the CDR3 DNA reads TGTGCCAGCAGTCTATGGACAGGGGGTAACACTGAAGCTTTCTTT. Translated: CASSLWTGGNTEAFF.

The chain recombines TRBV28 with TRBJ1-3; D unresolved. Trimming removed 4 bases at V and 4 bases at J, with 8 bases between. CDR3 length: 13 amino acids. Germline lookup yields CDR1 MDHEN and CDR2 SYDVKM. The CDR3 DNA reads TGTGCCAGCAGTTCCTACCTCGGAAACACCATATATTTT. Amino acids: CASSSYLGNTIYF.

As DNA, the CDR3 is TGTGCCAGCAGTTACCCACGACTAGCGGGGAAGGCAAATGAGCAGTTCTTC. This gives the protein CASSYPRLAGKANEQFF. The V and J genes are TRBV6-2 or TRBV6-3 and TRBJ2-1, with 11 bases aligning to TRBD2. The length of the CDR3 is 17 residues. V was pared by 2 bases and J by 7 bases, with 10 bases of the junction left unmatched. Germline V gene sequence: CDR1 MNHEY, CDR2 SVGEGT.

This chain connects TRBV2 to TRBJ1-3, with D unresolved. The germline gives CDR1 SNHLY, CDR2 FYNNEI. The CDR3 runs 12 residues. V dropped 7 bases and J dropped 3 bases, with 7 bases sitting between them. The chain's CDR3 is CASKDRGNTIYF. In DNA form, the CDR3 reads TGTGCCAGCAAGGACCGTGGAAACACCATATATTTT.

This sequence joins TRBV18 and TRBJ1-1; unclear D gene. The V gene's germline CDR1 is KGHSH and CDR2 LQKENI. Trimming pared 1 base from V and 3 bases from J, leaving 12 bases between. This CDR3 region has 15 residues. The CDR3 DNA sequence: TGTGCCAGCTCACCACAGACGGGGTGGGACACTGAAGCTTTCTTT. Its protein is CASSPQTGWDTEAFF.

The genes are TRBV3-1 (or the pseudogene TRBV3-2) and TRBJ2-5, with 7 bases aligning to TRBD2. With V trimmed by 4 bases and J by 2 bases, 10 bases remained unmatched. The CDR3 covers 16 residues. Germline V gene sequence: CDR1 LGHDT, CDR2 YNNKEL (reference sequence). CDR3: CASSLSSTSPQETQYF. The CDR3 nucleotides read TGTGCCAGCAGCCTATCATCGACTAGCCCTCAAGAGACCCAGTACTTC.

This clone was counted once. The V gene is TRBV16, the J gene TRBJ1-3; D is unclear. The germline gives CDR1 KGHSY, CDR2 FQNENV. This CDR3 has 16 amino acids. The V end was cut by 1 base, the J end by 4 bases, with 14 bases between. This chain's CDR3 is CASSQLTEPGGNTIYF. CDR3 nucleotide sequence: TGTGCCAGCAGCCAATTGACCGAACCAGGAGGAAACACCATATATTTT.

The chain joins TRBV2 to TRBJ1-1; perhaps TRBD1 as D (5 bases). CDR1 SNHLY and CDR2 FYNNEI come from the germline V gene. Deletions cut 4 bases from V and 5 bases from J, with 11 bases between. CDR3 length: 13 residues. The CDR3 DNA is TGTGCCAGCAGTGGTCAGGGTAATACTGAAGCTTTCTTT. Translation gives CASSGQGNTEAFF.

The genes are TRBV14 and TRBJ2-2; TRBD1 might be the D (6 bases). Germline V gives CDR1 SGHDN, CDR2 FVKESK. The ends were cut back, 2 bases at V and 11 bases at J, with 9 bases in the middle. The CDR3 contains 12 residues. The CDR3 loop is CASSQRQVELFF. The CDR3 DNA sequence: TGTGCCAGCAGCCAACGACAGGTCGAGCTGTTTTTT.

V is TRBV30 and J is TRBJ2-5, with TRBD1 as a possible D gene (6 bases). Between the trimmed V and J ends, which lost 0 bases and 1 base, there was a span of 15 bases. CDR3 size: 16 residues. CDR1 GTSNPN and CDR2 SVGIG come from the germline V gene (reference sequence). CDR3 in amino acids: CAWSVWDTGFQETQYF. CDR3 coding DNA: TGTGCCTGGAGTGTATGGGACACCGGTTTCCAAGAGACCCAGTACTTC. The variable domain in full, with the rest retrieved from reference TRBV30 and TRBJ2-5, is SQTIHQWPATLVQPVGSPLSLECTVEGTSNPNLYWYRQAAGRGLQLLFYSVGIGQISSEVPQNLSASRPQDRQFILSSKKLLLSDSGFYLCAWSVWDTGFQETQYFGPGTRLLVL.

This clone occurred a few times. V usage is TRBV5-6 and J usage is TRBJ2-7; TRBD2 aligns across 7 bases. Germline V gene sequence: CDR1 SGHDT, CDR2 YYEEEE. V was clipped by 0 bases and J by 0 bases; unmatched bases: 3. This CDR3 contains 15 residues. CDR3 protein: CASSLEGLSSYEQYF. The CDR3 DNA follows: TGTGCCAGCAGCTTGGAGGGACTAAGCTCCTACGAGCAGTACTTC.

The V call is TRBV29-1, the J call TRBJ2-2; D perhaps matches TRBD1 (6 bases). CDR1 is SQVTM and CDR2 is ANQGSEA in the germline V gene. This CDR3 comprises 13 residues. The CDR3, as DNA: TGCAGGGGTACAGGGTGGGGCACCGGGGAGCTGTTTTTT. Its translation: CRGTGWGTGELFF.

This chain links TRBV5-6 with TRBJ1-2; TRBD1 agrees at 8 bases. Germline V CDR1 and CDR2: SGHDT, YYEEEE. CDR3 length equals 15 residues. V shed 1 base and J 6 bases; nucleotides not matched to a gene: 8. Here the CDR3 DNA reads TGTGCCAGCAGCTTGTTTTCAGGGGGCGGTCATGGCTACACCTTC. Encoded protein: CASSLFSGGGHGYTF.

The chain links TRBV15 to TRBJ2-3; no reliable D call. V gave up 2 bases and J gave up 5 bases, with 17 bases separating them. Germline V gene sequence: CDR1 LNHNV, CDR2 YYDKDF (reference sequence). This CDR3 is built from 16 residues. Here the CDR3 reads CATSRNDGSLGDTQYF. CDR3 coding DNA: TGTGCCACCAGCAGAAATGACGGATCCCTCGGAGATACGCAGTATTTT.